Presented here are 9 T cell receptor beta chains from one specimen sequenced in a study of regulatory T cells in long-lasting Graves disease. Libraries of TCR beta came from iRepertoire HTBI primers plus Arm-PCR of CDR3 regions. One entry per CDR3 protein results from TCRdb running MiXCR on the multiplex PCR reads. The repertoire includes 560,000 or so distinct CDR3 sequences, approximately 16% of them detected once, and more than 10% sits in the top ten. Time point meaning: newly diagnosed GD, antithyroid drugs for less than 3 months. PBMC-derived RNA was used for the TCR library. The sample was also linked to a second study, of T cells in Graves' hyperthyroidism and ophthalmopathy.

The sequenced sample was peripheral blood mononuclear cells (PBMCs), obtained at new diagnosis, from a patient treated with antithyroid drugs. These receptors originate from a young man with Graves disease.

This clonotype was recorded a few times. V gene TRBV19 combines with J gene TRBJ1-5; a weak D match, TRBD1 (6 bases). CDR3 size: 16 residues. Trimming stripped 7 bases from V and 0 bases from J, with 16 bases between. Germline V lookup: CDR1 LNHDA, CDR2 SQIVND (reference sequence). As DNA, the CDR3 is TGTGCCAGTAAGATGGGGGCACTCTATAGCAATCAGCCCCAGCATTTT. The encoded protein is CASKMGALYSNQPQHF.

This clonotype showed up just a few times. The chain combines TRBV3-1 with TRBJ2-1; D gene uncertain. V shed 4 bases and J shed 3 bases, with 19 bases lying between them. The CDR3 extends over 17 amino acids. Germline CDR1 is LGHDT and CDR2 is YNNKEL (reference sequence). The CDR3 reads CASSPRARVGIYNEQFF. CDR3 DNA sequence: TGTGCCAGCAGCCCCCGAGCCCGGGTAGGGATCTACAATGAGCAGTTCTTC.

This clonotype was picked up many times. V usage is TRBV3-1 and J usage is TRBJ2-1; D might be TRBD1 or TRBD2, each matching 5 bases. In germline, CDR1 is LGHDT, CDR2 YNNKEL (reference sequence). This CDR3 is 16 amino acids long. V lost 1 base to trimming and J lost 8 bases, with 18 bases between them. In DNA, the CDR3 is TGTGCCAGCAGCCAAGTCGAGGGGCCGAGGGGAGATGAGCAGTTCTTC. This sequence encodes CASSQVEGPRGDEQFF.

This clonotype was seen a few times. The chain joins TRBV7-9 to TRBJ2-3; no clear D gene. V was shortened by 4 bases and J by 4 bases, with 12 bases between the two germline ends. CDR1 and CDR2 (germline): SEHNR, FQNEAQ (reference sequence). CDR3 length: 14 residues. This chain's CDR3 is CASSSPTKPDTQYF. The CDR3 DNA sequence: TGTGCCAGCAGCTCCCCTACTAAGCCAGATACGCAGTATTTT.

This clonotype was counted ten times or more. The chain couples TRBV11-3 to TRBJ2-1; D unresolved. The V end was cut by 4 bases, the J end by 5 bases, with 9 bases between. CDR3 size: 13 residues. Germline CDR1 SGHNT, CDR2 YENEEA. The CDR3 sequence is CASSSSRNNEQFF. The CDR3, as DNA: TGTGCCAGCAGCTCATCACGTAACAATGAGCAGTTCTTC.

This clonotype was observed at least ten times. This rearrangement joins TRBV3-1 to TRBJ1-5; D remains unclear. CDR3 length equals 13 residues. Per the germline V gene, CDR1 is LGHDT and CDR2 is YNNKEL (reference sequence). Between the trimmed V and J ends, which lost 5 bases and 11 bases, there was a span of 16 bases. Here the CDR3 DNA reads TGTGCCAGCAGCGACGACCCGTCAGGAGCCCAGCATTTT. Its translation: CASSDDPSGAQHF.

This clonotype showed up just a few times. The chain couples TRBV19 to TRBJ1-2; TRBD1 matches 8 bases. Looked up from germline, CDR1 is LNHDA and CDR2 is SQIVND (reference sequence). The CDR3 spans 14 residues. V dropped 5 bases and J dropped 4; count of bases not matched to a gene: 6. The CDR3 DNA follows: TGTGCCAGTAGTTTCCTGACAGGGGCCTATGGCTACACCTTC. This encodes CASSFLTGAYGYTF.

This clonotype was detected only a few times. The CDR3 nucleotides are TGTGCCAGCAGCCAAGGTATAGGGGCCCACGAGCAGTACTTC. Its protein product is CASSQGIGAHEQYF. The rearrangement joins TRBV9 to TRBJ2-7; possible D gene TRBD1, 5 bases. Germline V gene sequence: CDR1 SGDLS, CDR2 YYNGEE. The CDR3 has 14 amino acids. Trimming removed 4 bases at V and 5 bases at J, with 16 bases between.

As regards this clonotype: Being one base from a much bigger clone, this may be a read error. The DNA of the CDR3 is TGTGCCAGCATTACTAGCACAGATACGCAGTATTTT. As protein: CASITSTDTQYF. The chain employs TRBV28 and TRBJ2-3; D unresolved. V lost 7 bases and J 0 bases, leaving 5 bases between the germline ends. The CDR3 extends over 12 amino acids. The germline gives CDR1 MDHEN, CDR2 SYDVKM.